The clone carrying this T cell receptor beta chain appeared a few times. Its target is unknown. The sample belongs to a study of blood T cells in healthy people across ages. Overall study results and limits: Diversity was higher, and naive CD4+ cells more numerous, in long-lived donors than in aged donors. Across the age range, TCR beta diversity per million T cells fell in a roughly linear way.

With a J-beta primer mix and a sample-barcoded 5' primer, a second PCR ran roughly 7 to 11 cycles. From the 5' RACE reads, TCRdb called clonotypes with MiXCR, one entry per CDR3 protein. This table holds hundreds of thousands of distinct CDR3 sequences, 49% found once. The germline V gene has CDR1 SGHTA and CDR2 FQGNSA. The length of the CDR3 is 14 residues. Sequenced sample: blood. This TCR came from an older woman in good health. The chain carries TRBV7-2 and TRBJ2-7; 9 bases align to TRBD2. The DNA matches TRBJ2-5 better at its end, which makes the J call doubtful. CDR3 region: CASSFSGRGETQYF. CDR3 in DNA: TGTGCCAGCAGCTTTAGCGGGAGAGGCGAGACCCAGTACTTC.